This T cell receptor beta chain was identified in a study of T cell responses to AZD1222 COVID-19 vaccine. Clones were read by immunoSEQ multiplex PCR, and TCRdb kept only the in-frame ones, dropping some. The sample includes approximately 150,000 clones, roughly 93% of them seen just once. Germline V gene lookup returns CDR1 SGHRS and CDR2 YFSETQ. The ends were cut back, 0 bases at V and 4 bases at J, with 12 bases in the middle. The CDR3 runs 15 residues. The chain recombines TRBV5-1 with TRBJ2-3, with TRBD2 as a possible D gene (7 bases). This receptor was identified in an adult in good health. The sequencing used peripheral blood, collected on day 0 of MenACWY control vaccination. CDR3 in amino acids: CASSLEGGGADTQYF. The DNA of the CDR3 is TGCGCCAGCAGCTTGGAAGGGGGAGGGGCAGATACGCAGTATTTT.